This T cell receptor (beta chain) was found in a study of CD8 T cells in ankylosing spondylitis. Study conclusions and caveats: A motif of 7 to 9 highly homologous TCR beta variants was seen as apparently characteristic of ankylosing spondylitis blood.

5'-RACE, quantitative and with molecular barcodes, yielded the TCR beta libraries. MiXCR was run by TCRdb on the 5' RACE reads, yielding one entry per CDR3 protein. The table records 200,000 to 250,000 distinct CDR3 sequences, roughly 24% of them present only once. V shed 3 bases and J shed 5 bases, with 7 bases lying between them. The germline gives CDR1 DFQATT, CDR2 SNEGSKA (reference sequence). The CDR3 is made up of 11 amino acids. This clonotype turned up a few times. As yet, its antigen is unknown. The source material was blood, either unsorted or a sorted T cell fraction (not recorded which). V is TRBV20-1 and J is TRBJ1-1; no definite D call. The sequence derives from a male donor with ankylosing spondylitis or in good health (not recorded which). The CDR3 sequence: CSASAGTEAFF. The CDR3 coding sequence is TGCAGTGCTAGCGCGGGAACTGAAGCTTTCTTT.